The next 27 T cell receptor beta chains were all read from a single sample in a study of T-cell reconstitution after alpha-beta-depleted transplantation in children. Molecular barcoding with unique molecular identifiers was used for the TCRbeta library. From the PCR reads, TCRdb called clonotypes with MiXCR, one entry per CDR3 protein. The data contain over 400,000 distinct CDR3 sequences, roughly 44% of them seen just once; the ten biggest clones take up roughly a quarter. The sequences come from PBMCs, collected before TCRalphabeta/CD19-depleted stem cell transplant. The receptors stem from a girl between 2 and 10 years old with aplastic anemia, due to receive a stem cell transplant.

This clonotype has at least ten counts. This chain joins TRBV28 and TRBJ2-3; 11 bases line up with TRBD2. In germline, CDR1 is MDHEN, CDR2 SYDVKM. The length of the CDR3 is 15 residues. Trimming cost V 5 bases and J 3 bases; bases outside gene matches: 4. CDR3 DNA: TGTGCCAGCAGTATTACTAGCGGGAGTACAGATACGCAGTATTTT. Encoded protein: CASSITSGSTDTQYF.

In its sample, this clonotype was seen a few times. The J gene is TRBJ1-1, the V gene TRBV7-6; 7 bases align to TRBD1. The V gene's germline CDR1 is SGHVS and CDR2 FNYEAQ. Losses at the gene ends were 3 bases for V and 5 bases for J; bases not matched to a gene: 3. CDR3 length: 13 amino acids. CDR3 DNA: TGTGCCAGCAGCTTCACAGGGGTTACTGAAGCTTTCTTT. Its translation: CASSFTGVTEAFF. Based on the CDR3 plus reference TRBV7-6 and TRBJ1-1, the full variable domain is GAGVSQSPRYKVTKRGQDVALRCDPISGHVSLYWYRQALGQGPEFLTYFNYEAQQDKSGLPNDRFSAERPEGSISTLTIQRTEQRDSAMYRCASSFTGVTEAFFGQGTRLTVV.

This chain connects TRBV6-2 or TRBV6-3 to TRBJ1-5; the match to TRBD1 covers 7 bases. This CDR3 has 19 residues. The V gene's germline CDR1 is MNHEY and CDR2 SVGEGT. J gave up 3 bases and V 6 bases, and 20 bases lay outside the gene matches. The CDR3 loop is CASSSIPGTDGRYNQPQHF. The CDR3 DNA reads as TGTGCCAGCAGCAGTATACCCGGGACAGACGGAAGATACAATCAGCCCCAGCATTTT.

In this sample, this clonotype turned up many times. This chain joins TRBV5-1 and TRBJ1-5, with 8 bases that match TRBD1. CDR3 size: 17 residues. Germline CDR1 reads SGHRS; CDR2 reads YFSETQ. The J segment lost 3 bases and the V segment lost 1 base, leaving 9 bases of the junction unmatched. The CDR3 nucleotides read TGCGCCAGCAGCTTGTGGCCAGGGGGCGCGATCAATCAGCCCCAGCATTTT. Translated: CASSLWPGGAINQPQHF.

As DNA, the CDR3 is TGTGCCAGCTCAACCGCATCAGGGGGAACAGATACGCAGTATTTT. Translating gives CASSTASGGTDTQYF. The gene calls are TRBV18 and TRBJ2-3; 7 bases align to TRBD1. With V trimmed by 5 bases and J by 3 bases, 8 bases remained unmatched. Germline lookup yields CDR1 KGHSH and CDR2 LQKENI. This CDR3 has 15 amino acids.

Notes on this clonotype: A much more abundant neighbour one base away suggests this may be a read error. This chain joins TRBV5-1 and TRBJ2-1; 7 positions match TRBD1. With V trimmed by 4 bases and J by 0 bases, 4 bases remained unmatched. CDR3 length: 15 residues. Germline V gene sequence: CDR1 SGHRS, CDR2 YFSETQ. This chain's CDR3 is CASSTGQSSYNEQFF. Written as DNA, the CDR3 is TGCGCCAGCAGCACGGGACAGAGCTCCTACAATGAGCAGTTCTTC.

This clonotype has more than one count but fewer than ten. The chain carries TRBV11-2 and TRBJ2-3; 10 nucleotides match TRBD2. CDR3 length: 19 residues. Per germline, CDR1 SGHAT and CDR2 FQNNGV. Trimming at V came to 1 base and at J to 1 base, leaving 11 bases not matched to a gene. CDR3 DNA: TGTGCCAGCAGCTTAGGGGCGGGACTAGCGCTACCAGGCACAGATACGCAGTATTTT. Its protein product is CASSLGAGLALPGTDTQYF.

The rearrangement joins TRBV2 to TRBJ2-2, with D perhaps matching TRBD2 (5 bases). The CDR3 sequence is 13 residues long. Germline-derived CDR1 and CDR2 are SNHLY and FYNNEI. The ends were cut back, 5 bases at V and 5 bases at J, with 9 bases in the middle. Here the CDR3 DNA reads TGTGCCAGCAGTAGGGAGATGACCGGGGAGCTGTTTTTT. It specifies CASSREMTGELFF.

This clonotype was counted ten times or more. The CDR3 bases are TGTGCCAGCAGTGATTACCAAGAGACCCAGTACTTC. Amino acid sequence: CASSDYQETQYF. The genes are TRBV18 and TRBJ2-5; D is unclear. V lost 8 bases, J lost 0 bases, and 7 bases lay in between. This CDR3 contains 12 residues. The germline V gene encodes CDR1 KGHSH and CDR2 LQKENI.

This clonotype was found once. The rearrangement uses TRBV6-5 and TRBJ2-2; D is ambiguous. V dropped 2 bases and J dropped 5 bases, with 9 bases sitting between them. The germline V gene encodes CDR1 MNHEY and CDR2 SVGAGI. The CDR3 contains 14 residues. The CDR3 DNA reads TGTGCCAGCAGTTACGCCGCGCGGACCGGGGAGCTGTTTTTT. It codes for CASSYAARTGELFF.

Only a few counts were recorded for this clonotype. V is TRBV27 and J is TRBJ2-7, with D hard to call. The ends were cut back, 5 bases at V and 4 bases at J, with 18 bases in the middle. The CDR3 spans 15 residues. The germline CDR1 and CDR2 sequences are MNHEY and SMNVEV (reference sequence). The CDR3 loop is CASSTKVGSLYEQYF. In DNA, the CDR3 is TGTGCCAGCAGTACCAAAGTGGGCTCTTTATACGAGCAGTACTTC.

This chain connects TRBV12-3 or TRBV12-4 to TRBJ2-7; 10 bases map to TRBD1. This CDR3 has 14 amino acids. After removal of 2 bases from V and 9 bases from J, the junction contained 7 bases not matched to a gene. CDR3 sequence reads: CASSLWDRGTGQYF. DNA for the CDR3: TGTGCCAGCAGTTTATGGGACAGGGGAACCGGGCAGTACTTC.

This clonotype was counted between two and nine times. The genes are TRBV20-1 and TRBJ2-5, with no clear D. The CDR3 totals 11 residues. The germline V gene has CDR1 DFQATT and CDR2 SNEGSKA (reference sequence). Between the trimmed V and J ends, which lost 6 bases and 1 base, there was a span of 6 bases. CDR3: CSADLQETQYF. The CDR3 bases are TGCAGTGCGGATCTCCAAGAGACCCAGTACTTC.

This clonotype was seen ten or more times. The rearrangement joins TRBV7-2 to TRBJ2-5; D unresolved. Germline loops: CDR1 SGHTA, CDR2 FQGNSA. The CDR3 is made up of 16 amino acids. V lost 4 bases and J 5 bases, leaving 20 bases between the germline ends. Here the CDR3 reads CASSSPSYRAPETQYF. In nucleotides, the CDR3 is TGTGCCAGCAGCTCCCCTTCCTACCGGGCCCCGGAGACCCAGTACTTC.

This clonotype was picked up a small number of times. The chain is built from TRBV20-1 and TRBJ1-1, with D unresolved. Trimming took off 7 bases at V and 3 bases at J, with 12 bases between the two ends. The CDR3 loop spans 12 amino acids. Per germline, CDR1 DFQATT and CDR2 SNEGSKA (reference sequence). The CDR3 loop is CSGAEADTEAFF. The DNA for the CDR3 is TGCAGTGGCGCAGAGGCCGACACTGAAGCTTTCTTT.

This clonotype has more than one count but fewer than ten. The chain uses TRBV9 and TRBJ1-1; tentative D call: TRBD1 (6 bases). Germline V lookup: CDR1 SGDLS, CDR2 YYNGEE. V lost 0 bases and J lost 4, with 10 bases in between. This CDR3 comprises 14 residues. The DNA of the CDR3 is TGTGCCAGCAGCGTAGCTGTAGGGGGCACTGAAGCTTTCTTT. This gives the protein CASSVAVGGTEAFF.

The chain carries TRBV2 and TRBJ2-1; D ambiguous. From germline, CDR1 is SNHLY and CDR2 FYNNEI. The CDR3 contains 11 residues. Trimming stripped 5 bases from V and 6 bases from J, with 5 bases between. This CDR3 is CASSWINEQFF. The CDR3 DNA reads TGTGCCAGCAGTTGGATCAATGAGCAGTTCTTC.

This clonotype was detected ten times or more. The J gene is TRBJ2-3, the V gene TRBV20-1; the match to TRBD2 covers 9 bases. J gave up 4 bases and V 3 bases, and 20 bases lay outside the gene matches. CDR1 and CDR2 from the germline V gene are DFQATT and SNEGSKA (reference sequence). The CDR3 consists of 19 residues. CDR3 residues: CSASRGASGIPPPSDTQYF. Written as DNA, the CDR3 is TGCAGTGCTAGTCGAGGGGCTAGCGGGATTCCGCCCCCCTCAGATACGCAGTATTTT.

This clonotype has more than one count but fewer than ten. The J gene is TRBJ2-1, the V gene TRBV28; 10 positions agree with TRBD2. The CDR3 loop spans 15 amino acids. V shed 6 bases, J shed 6 bases, and the junction held 8 bases outside the gene matches. Germline lookup yields CDR1 MDHEN and CDR2 SYDVKM. The CDR3 loop reads CASRPSGRTGNEQFF. CDR3 in DNA: TGTGCCAGCAGGCCTAGCGGGAGAACGGGCAATGAGCAGTTCTTC.

In its sample, this clonotype was seen once. This sequence joins TRBV28 and TRBJ1-2, with a possible D match to TRBD1 (5 bases). The CDR3 covers 16 residues. Germline lookup yields CDR1 MDHEN and CDR2 SYDVKM. V gave up 6 bases and J gave up 4 bases, with 21 bases separating them. CDR3 DNA: TGTGCCAGCAGCCCTGCTCGGGTGGGGGGAAGCTATGGCTACACCTTC. Translating it yields CASSPARVGGSYGYTF.

The rearrangement uses TRBV20-1 and TRBJ2-3; tentatively, D is TRBD2 (5 bases). V gave up 8 bases and J gave up 2 bases, with 20 bases separating them. The germline V gene has CDR1 DFQATT and CDR2 SNEGSKA (reference sequence). The CDR3 has 15 amino acids. Here the CDR3 DNA reads TGCAGTTCTGGGGTCGGTGGGAGTGTCACAGATACGCAGTATTTT. Protein sequence: CSSGVGGSVTDTQYF.

The gene calls are TRBV4-1 and TRBJ1-4, with D unresolved. The CDR3 length is 16 residues. Trimming took off 1 base at V and 0 bases at J, with 9 bases between the two ends. Germline CDR1 MGHRA, CDR2 YSYEKL. In DNA form, the CDR3 reads TGCGCCAGCAGCCAAGGCACAGCTGCAACTAATGAAAAACTGTTTTTT. Translated, it gives CASSQGTAATNEKLFF.

In its sample, this clonotype was seen a few times. This chain joins TRBV5-1 and TRBJ2-7; D not certain. The germline V gene encodes CDR1 SGHRS and CDR2 YFSETQ. This CDR3 contains 13 residues. The V end was cut by 3 bases, the J end by 2 bases, with 9 bases between. The CDR3 loop is CASSSRAPYEQYF. CDR3 DNA sequence: TGCGCCAGCAGCTCGAGAGCGCCCTACGAGCAGTACTTC.

The rearrangement joins TRBV30 to TRBJ2-1; 10 nucleotides align to TRBD2. Germline V gene data show CDR1 as GTSNPN and CDR2 as SVGIG (reference sequence). Unmatched junction bases numbered 6, after V lost 4 bases and J lost 3 bases. The CDR3 has 15 residues. The CDR3 region is CAWKGLAVIYNEQFF. DNA of the CDR3: TGTGCCTGGAAAGGACTAGCGGTGATCTACAATGAGCAGTTCTTC. Supplemented by reference TRBV30 and TRBJ2-1, the full variable domain reads SQTIHQWPATLVQPVGSPLSLECTVEGTSNPNLYWYRQAAGRGLQLLFYSVGIGQISSEVPQNLSASRPQDRQFILSSKKLLLSDSGFYLCAWKGLAVIYNEQFFGPGTRLTVL.

Concerning this clonotype: This may arise from a read error, as a much more abundant clone is one base away. The chain uses TRBV20-1 and TRBJ2-7; TRBD1 agrees at 8 bases. In germline, CDR1 is DFQATT, CDR2 SNEGSKA (reference sequence). CDR3 length equals 13 residues. CDR3 residues: CSAEGQGAYEQSF. The DNA for the CDR3 is TGCAGTGCCGAGGGGCAGGGGGCCTACGAGCAGTCCTTC.

The chain recombines TRBV29-1 with TRBJ2-5; D is possibly TRBD2 (5 bases). CDR3 length: 15 amino acids. The V and J ends lost 1 base and 0 bases respectively, with 12 bases between them. CDR1 is SQVTM and CDR2 is ANQGSEA in the germline V gene. The CDR3 here is CSVEGERQYQETQYF. As DNA, the CDR3 is TGCAGCGTTGAAGGGGAGCGTCAGTACCAAGAGACCCAGTACTTC.

The gene calls are TRBV9 and TRBJ1-1; 7 positions agree with TRBD1. The germline CDR1 and CDR2 sequences are SGDLS and YYNGEE. Unmatched junction bases numbered 15, after V lost 0 bases and J lost 7 bases. The CDR3 consists of 17 residues. The CDR3 sequence: CASSVAAGGPSQSEAFF. CDR3 in DNA: TGTGCCAGCAGCGTAGCAGCAGGGGGGCCCTCTCAAAGTGAAGCTTTCTTT.